The 31 T cell receptor beta chains below were found in one sample sequenced in a study of cytomegalovirus exposure and HLA in healthy donors. The study ran its PCR with 60 Vbeta and 13 Jbeta primers. Data came from immunoSEQ multiplex PCR; TCRdb stores just in-frame clones and leaves some out. The table shows some 140,000 clones, with about 78% occurring only once. The sample taken for sequencing was PBMCs. The receptor source for this set is a man aged 50-60 years in good health and CMV-seronegative.

The V and J genes are TRBV4-1 and TRBJ1-5; tentative D call: TRBD1 (5 bases). There are 15 residues in the CDR3. From germline, CDR1 is MGHRA and CDR2 YSYEKL. V lost 1 base, J lost 3 bases, and 10 bases lay in between. The CDR3 DNA follows: TGCGCCAGCAGCCAAGGGGGCGGCATCAATCAGCCCCAGCATTTT. This codes for CASSQGGGINQPQHF.

The chain uses TRBV9 and TRBJ2-1, with no clear D. V was pared by 0 bases and J by 8 bases, with 15 bases between. CDR1 is SGDLS, CDR2 YYNGEE, per germline. The CDR3 consists of 15 residues. The CDR3 DNA reads TGTGCCAGCAGCGTAGCTCCGACTGGTCTTCATGAGCAGTTCTTC. Protein sequence: CASSVAPTGLHEQFF.

J is TRBJ2-2 and V is TRBV27; D gene ambiguous. Trimming left V 7 bases short and J 5 bases short, with 8 bases between. Germline-derived CDR1 and CDR2 are MNHEY and SMNVEV (reference sequence). CDR3 length equals 12 residues. As DNA, the CDR3 is TGTGCCAGCACTGCGGCTACCGGGGAGCTGTTTTTT. This gives the protein CASTAATGELFF.

The rearrangement links TRBV19 to TRBJ1-5; D remains unclear. The CDR3 is 14 residues long. The V end lost 4 bases, the J end lost 3 bases, and 10 bases lay between the germline ends. Germline CDR1 and CDR2: LNHDA and SQIVND (reference sequence). The chain's CDR3 is CASSNGVLNQPQHF. The CDR3 nucleotides read TGTGCCAGTAGTAACGGGGTCCTCAATCAGCCCCAGCATTTT.

This clone was seen a handful of times. The chain joins TRBV5-4 to TRBJ2-5, with TRBD2 matching 8 bases. Germline V CDR1 and CDR2: SGHNT, YYREEE (reference sequence). The CDR3 contains 13 residues. The V gene end was trimmed by 4 bases and the J gene end by 4 bases; junction bases not matched to a gene: 3. CDR3 loop: CASSPGGPETQYF. Here the CDR3 DNA reads TGTGCCAGCAGCCCGGGAGGGCCAGAGACCCAGTACTTC.

This clone has more than one count but fewer than ten. This rearrangement joins TRBV6-5 to TRBJ2-5; 7 nucleotides match TRBD2. The J call is in doubt because the DNA end fits TRBJ2-7 better. Germline-derived CDR1 and CDR2 are MNHEY and SVGAGI. The CDR3 runs 12 residues. This CDR3 reads CASSTGGGEQYF. CDR3 in DNA: TGTGCCAGCAGTACGGGGGGAGGCGAGCAGTACTTC.

In this sample, this clone turned up a few times. This chain joins TRBV13 and TRBJ2-5; TRBD2 matches 12 bases. V lost 5 bases, J lost 5 bases, and 6 bases stayed unmatched. This CDR3 contains 15 residues. Germline V lookup: CDR1 PRHDT, CDR2 FYEKMQ (reference sequence). This CDR3 is CASSPRLAGVETQYF. For the CDR3, the DNA is TGTGCCAGCAGCCCCCGACTAGCGGGAGTGGAGACCCAGTACTTC.

The chain combines TRBV29-1 with TRBJ2-2; D is possibly TRBD2 (5 bases). V dropped 6 bases and J dropped 5 bases, with 13 bases sitting between them. CDR1 is SQVTM and CDR2 is ANQGSEA in the germline V gene. This CDR3 is 13 amino acids long. This CDR3 reads CSVASSGTGELFF. CDR3 DNA: TGCAGCGTCGCCAGTTCGGGGACCGGGGAGCTGTTTTTT.

The rearrangement links TRBV7-2 to TRBJ1-1; 8 bases line up with TRBD1. V dropped 5 bases and J dropped 4; count of bases not matched to a gene: 6. Germline loops: CDR1 SGHTA, CDR2 FQGNSA. This CDR3 has 14 residues. CDR3 region: CASSGWTGRTEAFF. In DNA, the CDR3 is TGTGCCAGCAGCGGATGGACAGGGCGCACTGAAGCTTTCTTT.

The CDR3 DNA follows: TGTGCCAGCAGTTTATACTTCCGGGAGAGGCCCGATGAGCAGTTCTTC. Encoded protein: CASSLYFRERPDEQFF. The chain couples TRBV28 to TRBJ2-1; weak D call: TRBD2 (6 bases). The germline CDR1 and CDR2 sequences are MDHEN and SYDVKM. The CDR3 is 16 residues long. The V and J ends lost 1 base and 8 bases respectively, with 18 bases between them.

The chain employs TRBV5-1 and TRBJ2-3, with D possibly matching TRBD2 (6 bases). The V end was cut by 4 bases, the J end by 0 bases, with 9 bases between. Germline V gene sequence: CDR1 SGHRS, CDR2 YFSETQ. This CDR3 comprises 14 residues. The CDR3 sequence: CASSAEGSTDTQYF. The CDR3 nucleotides read TGCGCCAGCAGCGCGGAGGGGAGCACAGATACGCAGTATTTT. Full variable domain (remainder filled in from reference TRBV5-1 and TRBJ2-3): KAGVTQTPRYLIKTRGQQVTLSCSPISGHRSVSWYQQTPGQGLQFLFEYFSETQRNKGNFPGRFSGRQFSNSRSEMNVSTLELGDSALYLCASSAEGSTDTQYFGPGTRLTVL.

The CDR3 DNA reads TGTGCCAGCAGCACTAGCGGGAGTGGAGAGACCCAGTACTTC. Translating it yields CASSTSGSGETQYF. V usage is TRBV9 and J usage is TRBJ2-5; 11 bases agree with TRBD2. The CDR3 sequence is 14 residues long. V shed 4 bases, J shed 4 bases, and the junction held 3 bases outside the gene matches. Germline CDR1 is SGDLS and CDR2 is YYNGEE.

This clone was found a few times. The chain uses TRBV19 and TRBJ1-4, with 8 bases aligning to TRBD1. The V segment lost 10 bases and the J segment 5 bases; nucleotides outside the gene matches: 12. The CDR3 is 15 residues long. From germline, CDR1 is LNHDA and CDR2 SQIVND (reference sequence). The CDR3 DNA is TGTGCCACCTCGGACAGGGAGTTACACAATGAAAAACTGTTTTTT. Its protein is CATSDRELHNEKLFF.

Only a few counts were recorded for this clone. This rearrangement joins TRBV14 to TRBJ2-1; 8 bases fit TRBD2. Unmatched junction bases numbered 14, after V lost 4 bases and J lost 15 bases. The CDR3 contains 14 residues. Per germline, CDR1 SGHDN and CDR2 FVKESK. In DNA form, the CDR3 reads TGTGCCAGCAGCCGCCTAACCGCCGGCGGGAGGACGTTCTTC. This gives the protein CASSRLTAGGRTFF.

This chain links TRBV5-4 with TRBJ2-5; 12 positions match TRBD2. Germline CDR1 is SGHNT and CDR2 is YYREEE (reference sequence). V lost 5 bases to trimming and J lost 3 bases; unmatched junction nucleotides: 5. CDR3 length equals 15 residues. In nucleotides, the CDR3 is TGTGCCAGCAGGCGTTGGACTAGCGGGGAAGAGACCCAGTACTTC. Residues: CASRRWTSGEETQYF.

The genes are TRBV29-1 and TRBJ2-1, with 10 bases fitting TRBD2. The germline V gene has CDR1 SQVTM and CDR2 ANQGSEA. V gave up 4 bases and J gave up 1 base; unmatched junction bases: 1. CDR3 length equals 14 residues. Written as DNA, the CDR3 is TGCAGCGTTGCTAGCGGGAGATCCTACAATGAGCAGTTCTTC. Protein sequence: CSVASGRSYNEQFF.

This clone was counted between two and nine times. The V call is TRBV4-3, the J call TRBJ2-1, with D possibly being TRBD2 (6 bases). V lost 0 bases and J 4 bases, leaving 13 bases between the germline ends. CDR1 and CDR2 from the germline V gene are LGHNA and YSLEER. This CDR3 spans 16 amino acids. CDR3 DNA sequence: TGCGCCAGCAGCCAAGATGGGGCGGGACTTTACAATGAGCAGTTCTTC. This sequence encodes CASSQDGAGLYNEQFF.

The chain has TRBV29-1 and TRBJ2-1; 11 nucleotides line up with TRBD2. CDR3 length: 13 residues. The V gene end was trimmed by 5 bases and the J gene end by 7 bases; junction bases not matched to a gene: 4. Germline V gene sequence: CDR1 SQVTM, CDR2 ANQGSEA. CDR3 residues: CSVPGLADNEQFF. The CDR3 DNA sequence: TGCAGCGTTCCGGGACTAGCGGATAATGAGCAGTTCTTC.

The chain recombines TRBV4-1 with TRBJ2-7; no reliable D call. The V end lost 0 bases, the J end lost 5 bases, and 17 bases lay between the germline ends. The V gene's germline CDR1 is MGHRA and CDR2 YSYEKL. This CDR3 spans 16 amino acids. CDR3 in amino acids: CASSQESLAQPDEQYF. For the CDR3, the DNA is TGCGCCAGCAGCCAAGAAAGCTTGGCACAGCCCGACGAGCAGTACTTC.

This clone was recorded only once. The CDR3 nucleotides are TGCGCCAGCAGCCAGAGGGGGACAGGTGGACAAGAGACCCAGTACTTC. It codes for CASSQRGTGGQETQYF. This chain links TRBV4-1 with TRBJ2-5; TRBD1 matches 8 bases. With 3 bases clipped from V and 2 bases from J, the junction kept 8 bases outside the gene matches. This CDR3 has 16 amino acids. Germline V lookup: CDR1 MGHRA, CDR2 YSYEKL.

The rearrangement links TRBV6-5 to TRBJ2-7, with TRBD1 matching 8 bases. V lost 5 bases, J lost 6 bases, and 9 bases stayed unmatched. CDR3 length equals 14 residues. CDR1 MNHEY and CDR2 SVGAGI come from the germline V gene. CDR3 sequence reads: CASSTRQGIGEQYF. For the CDR3, the DNA is TGTGCCAGCAGTACCAGACAGGGGATTGGCGAGCAGTACTTC.

This clone was detected only once. V usage is TRBV9 and J usage is TRBJ2-5; tentatively, D is TRBD2 (6 bases). Germline CDR1 is SGDLS and CDR2 is YYNGEE. The CDR3 consists of 14 residues. The V and J ends lost 4 bases and 4 bases respectively, with 14 bases between them. CDR3 loop: CASSFQGGGETQYF. The CDR3 coding sequence is TGTGCCAGCAGCTTCCAGGGAGGCGGAGAGACCCAGTACTTC.

This chain connects TRBV28 to TRBJ2-3; 7 nucleotides line up with TRBD2. CDR3 size: 17 residues. V gave up 3 bases and J gave up 3 bases; unmatched junction bases: 12. CDR1 is MDHEN, CDR2 SYDVKM, per germline. CDR3 sequence: CASSLTPGGSGTDTQYF. The CDR3, as DNA: TGTGCCAGCAGTTTGACCCCCGGCGGGAGTGGGACAGATACGCAGTATTTT.

This chain connects TRBV6-5 to TRBJ2-7; tentative D call: TRBD1 (7 bases). Between the trimmed V and J ends, which lost 5 bases and 3 bases, there was a span of 17 bases. The CDR3 contains 15 residues. CDR1 is MNHEY and CDR2 is SVGAGI in the germline V gene. CDR3 protein: CASSLTGDFYYEQYF. In DNA form, the CDR3 reads TGTGCCAGCAGTCTAACAGGGGACTTCTACTACGAGCAGTACTTC.

The rearrangement links TRBV28 to TRBJ2-7; 7 positions agree with TRBD1. V was clipped by 4 bases and J by 4 bases; unmatched bases: 7. The CDR3 covers 14 residues. The germline gives CDR1 MDHEN, CDR2 SYDVKM. The CDR3: CASSSNTGQYEQYF. The CDR3 bases are TGTGCCAGCAGTTCAAACACGGGACAGTACGAGCAGTACTTC.

This CDR3 is CASSQQLVYEQYF. The CDR3 coding sequence is TGCGCCAGCAGCCAGCAACTAGTCTACGAGCAGTACTTC. The rearrangement joins TRBV4-3 to TRBJ2-7; TRBD2 is a possible D gene (5 bases). CDR1 is LGHNA, CDR2 YSLEER, per germline. V was clipped by 3 bases and J by 3 bases, with 9 bases between them. CDR3 length: 13 amino acids.

CDR3 sequence (DNA): TGTGCCAGCAGCCGTAACAGGGGGGCTACGGGCGAGCAGTACTTC. Translation: CASSRNRGATGEQYF. The chain is built from TRBV13 and TRBJ2-7; TRBD1 aligns across 8 bases. The ends lost 5 bases at V and 6 bases at J; junction bases unmatched: 12. The length of the CDR3 is 15 residues. The germline CDR1 and CDR2 sequences are PRHDT and FYEKMQ (reference sequence). The full variable domain, rest sourced from reference TRBV13 and TRBJ2-7, is AAGVIQSPRHLIKEKRETATLKCYPIPRHDTVYWYQQGPGQDPQFLISFYEKMQSDKGSIPDRFSAQQFSDYHSELNMSSLELGDSALYFCASSRNRGATGEQYFGPGTRLTVT.

V and J are TRBV5-4 and TRBJ2-7; maybe TRBD1 (5 bases). V was shortened by 4 bases and J by 0 bases, with 8 bases between the two germline ends. The germline CDR1 and CDR2 sequences are SGHNT and YYREEE (reference sequence). The CDR3 loop spans 13 amino acids. The CDR3 reads CASSPTGSYEQYF. The CDR3, as DNA: TGTGCCAGCAGCCCTACAGGCTCCTACGAGCAGTACTTC.

This chain connects TRBV28 to TRBJ1-5, with a weak D call TRBD1 (5 bases). This CDR3 is built from 13 residues. V dropped 9 bases and J dropped 6 bases, with 15 bases sitting between them. In germline, CDR1 is MDHEN, CDR2 SYDVKM. The CDR3 DNA reads as TGTGCCAGTCGGGGGAGGGGCGGTCAGCCCCAGCATTTT. Protein: CASRGRGGQPQHF.

This sequence joins TRBV21-1 and TRBJ2-7; the table names TRBD2, a call not compared with the DNA. TRBV21-1 is given as a pseudogene. This CDR3 comprises 16 residues. This CDR3 reads CASSKVGGRGGYEQYF. CDR3 in DNA: TGTGCCAGCAGCAAAGTTGGGGGCCGGGGGGGATACGAGCAGTACTTC.

This clone occurred a few times. Here the CDR3 reads CASSTTGREETQYF. For the CDR3, the DNA is TGCGCCAGCAGCACGACAGGAAGAGAAGAGACCCAGTACTTC. V and J are TRBV5-1 and TRBJ2-5; D possibly corresponds to TRBD1 (6 bases). In germline, CDR1 is SGHRS, CDR2 YFSETQ. The CDR3 has 14 residues. The germline V and J ends were trimmed by 4 bases and 3 bases, with 13 bases remaining between them.